These T cell receptor beta chains were read from a single sample in a study of regulatory T cells in long-lasting Graves disease. TCRdb called the multiplex PCR reads again in MiXCR, with one record for every CDR3 protein. Seen here are around 240,000 distinct CDR3 sequences, about 18% observed once, and the top ten hold 13% to 15%. In addition, the sample was reused for a study of T cells in Graves' hyperthyroidism and ophthalmopathy.

The source was peripheral blood mononuclear cells (PBMCs), collected at new diagnosis, from a patient treated with antithyroid drugs. The receptors derive from a woman in her twenties or thirties with Graves disease. Each CDR3 is given with its conserved first and last residue. A D gene is named only where the DNA matches it firmly. Clone size is shown for a subset of rows, as once, few, many or a class of expanded clone.

clone_size,v_call,j_call,d_call,cdr3_length,cdr3_aa,cdr3_nt
many,TRBV12-3/TRBV12-4,TRBJ2-1,NA,15,CASSPRSAMHNEQFF,TGTGCCAGCAGTCCACGGTCGGCCATGCACAATGAGCAGTTCTTC
many,TRBV3-1,TRBJ1-4,TRBD1,17,CASSQGQLMETNEKLFF,TGTGCCAGCAGCCAGGGACAGCTAATGGAAACTAATGAAAAACTGTTTTTT
many,TRBV20-1,TRBJ2-5,TRBD1,14,CSAREGTGEETQYF,TGCAGTGCTAGAGAGGGGACAGGGGAAGAGACCCAGTACTTC
few,TRBV14,TRBJ2-5,NA,12,CASSQWEETQYF,TGTGCCAGCAGTCAGTGGGAAGAGACCCAGTACTTC
many,TRBV5-1,TRBJ2-1,TRBD2,16,CASSSTSGGALGEQFF,TGCGCCAGCAGCTCCACGAGCGGGGGGGCCCTAGGAGAGCAGTTCTTC
many,TRBV20-1,TRBJ2-7,NA,13,CSALAATPAEQYF,TGCAGTGCCCTGGCGGCTACCCCCGCCGAGCAGTACTTC
many,TRBV12-3/TRBV12-4,TRBJ2-7,TRBD1,16,CASSPRQGLGNYEQYF,TGTGCCAGCAGTCCCCGACAGGGATTGGGAAACTACGAGCAGTACTTC
many,TRBV6-1,TRBJ1-1,NA,13,CASSESYRTEAFF,TGTGCCAGCAGTGAAAGCTACAGGACTGAAGCTTTCTTT
NA,TRBV20-1,TRBJ2-1,NA,13,CSAQQSSYNEQFF,TGCAGTGCGCAACAGAGCTCCTACAATGAGCAGTTCTTC
many,TRBV3-1,TRBJ1-1,TRBD1,15,CASSQPTGEGSEAFF,TGTGCCAGCAGCCAACCGACAGGGGAGGGTTCTGAAGCTTTCTTT
many,TRBV3-1,TRBJ2-7,NA,14,CASSQGVGSYEQYF,TGTGCCAGCAGCCAAGGGGTAGGATCCTACGAGCAGTACTTC
NA,TRBV9,TRBJ1-2,NA,14,CASSALPWDYGYTF,TGTGCCAGCAGCGCTCTTCCTTGGGACTATGGCTACACCTTC
many,TRBV5-8,TRBJ2-7,TRBD2,16,CASSLWVRTSGDEQYF,TGTGCCAGCAGCTTGTGGGTCCGGACTAGTGGCGACGAGCAGTACTTC
many,TRBV20-1,TRBJ2-7,NA,14,CSALVRDRSYEQYF,TGCAGTGCCCTAGTACGGGACCGATCCTACGAGCAGTACTTC
many,TRBV20-1,TRBJ2-1,TRBD1,13,CSAGTGGEYEQFF,TGCAGTGCGGGGACAGGGGGGGAATATGAGCAGTTCTTC
NA,TRBV28,TRBJ1-5,NA,11,CASSTNQPQHF,TGTGCCAGCAGTACCAATCAGCCCCAGCATTTT
many,TRBV18,TRBJ1-2,NA,13,CASSPTGGYGYTF,TGTGCCAGCAGTCCCACCGGGGGCTATGGCTACACCTTC
many,TRBV12-3/TRBV12-4,TRBJ1-5,NA,14,CASTLSEGRQPQHF,TGTGCCAGCACCCTCAGTGAGGGTCGACAGCCCCAGCATTTT
many,TRBV20-1,TRBJ2-7,TRBD2,15,CSAEGLAGGGYEQYF,TGCAGTGCAGAGGGACTAGCGGGGGGGGGATACGAGCAGTACTTC
NA,TRBV7-9,TRBJ1-5,NA,17,CASSQGPGQAGNQPQHF,TGTGCCAGCAGCCAAGGACCGGGCCAAGCAGGCAATCAGCCCCAGCATTTT